These T cell receptor beta chains were read from a single sample in a study of regulatory T cells in long-lasting Graves disease. TCRdb reprocessed the multiplex PCR reads via MiXCR and lists one record per CDR3 protein. The table has about 430,000 distinct CDR3 sequences, roughly a fifth seen once. Here the sequenced sample was peripheral blood mononuclear cells (PBMCs), taken when the disease was refractory, from a patient treated with antithyroid drugs. The receptors were gathered from a female donor with Graves disease. CDR3s include the opening cysteine and the closing phenylalanine or tryptophan. A D gene is named only where the DNA matches it firmly. Clone size appears in some rows only: once, few, many, or a class for an expanded clone.

j_gene: TRBJ2-2
v_gene: TRBV12-3/TRBV12-4
abundance: NA
d_gene: NA
CDR3aa: CASSLGQGKTGELFF
CDR3nt: TGTGCCAGCAGTTTAGGGCAGGGGAAGACCGGGGAGCTGTTTTTT

j_gene: TRBJ2-5
v_gene: TRBV7-9
abundance: many
d_gene: NA
CDR3aa: CASTEGSGGGETQYF
CDR3nt: TGTGCCAGCACCGAGGGTAGTGGGGGCGGAGAGACCCAGTACTTC

j_gene: TRBJ2-2
v_gene: TRBV20-1
abundance: few
d_gene: TRBD2
CDR3aa: CSAPRKPGLASGELFF
CDR3nt: TGCAGTGCTCCACGAAAACCGGGACTAGCGTCCGGGGAGCTGTTTTTT

j_gene: TRBJ1-5
v_gene: TRBV18
abundance: many
d_gene: TRBD1
CDR3aa: CASSPGQGGNQPQHF
CDR3nt: TGTGCCAGCAGCCCGGGACAGGGCGGCAATCAGCCCCAGCATTTT

j_gene: TRBJ2-2
v_gene: TRBV6-1
abundance: NA
d_gene: TRBD2
CDR3aa: CASSEEVAGAGELFF
CDR3nt: TGTGCCAGCAGTGAAGAGGTAGCGGGAGCCGGGGAGCTGTTTTTT

j_gene: TRBJ2-1
v_gene: TRBV6-6
abundance: NA
d_gene: TRBD2
CDR3aa: CASSYSTGASGGGDRTNEQFF
CDR3nt: TGTGCCAGCAGTTACTCGACGGGTGCTTCGGGAGGCGGGGATAGGACTAATGAGCAGTTCTTC

j_gene: TRBJ2-7
v_gene: TRBV20-1
abundance: few
d_gene: TRBD2
CDR3aa: CSARGPERESSYEQYF
CDR3nt: TGCAGTGCTAGAGGACCCGAGCGGGAGAGCTCCTACGAGCAGTACTTC

j_gene: TRBJ2-7
v_gene: TRBV2
abundance: NA
d_gene: NA
CDR3aa: CASREGRTYEQYF
CDR3nt: TGTGCCAGCAGGGAGGGGAGGACCTACGAGCAGTACTTC

j_gene: TRBJ1-5
v_gene: TRBV7-9
abundance: many
d_gene: TRBD1
CDR3aa: CASSSDRVNNQPQHF
CDR3nt: TGTGCCAGCAGCTCGGACAGGGTAAACAATCAGCCCCAGCATTTT

j_gene: TRBJ2-5
v_gene: TRBV2
abundance: many
d_gene: TRBD2
CDR3aa: CASKEGAGGGETQYF
CDR3nt: TGTGCCAGCAAGGAAGGTGCGGGAGGGGGAGAGACCCAGTACTTC

j_gene: TRBJ2-5
v_gene: TRBV20-1
abundance: NA
d_gene: TRBD1
CDR3aa: CSAREWTGGGQETQYF
CDR3nt: TGCAGTGCTAGAGAGTGGACAGGGGGAGGACAAGAGACCCAGTACTTC

j_gene: TRBJ2-1
v_gene: TRBV11-2
abundance: NA
d_gene: TRBD2
CDR3aa: CASSLDFYSGRAYNEQFF
CDR3nt: TGTGCCAGCAGCTTAGATTTTTATAGCGGGAGGGCCTACAATGAGCAGTTCTTC

j_gene: TRBJ1-2
v_gene: TRBV6-5
abundance: few
d_gene: NA
CDR3aa: CASSYSRGADYGYTF
CDR3nt: TGTGCCAGCAGTTACTCACGAGGGGCTGACTATGGCTACACCTTC

j_gene: TRBJ1-2
v_gene: TRBV5-1
abundance: many
d_gene: TRBD1
CDR3aa: CASSPGQNYGYTF
CDR3nt: TGTGCCAGCAGCCCGGGACAGAACTATGGCTACACCTTC

j_gene: TRBJ2-2
v_gene: TRBV4-1
abundance: NA
d_gene: TRBD2
CDR3aa: CASSHGLAVAGGPGELFF
CDR3nt: TGCGCCAGCAGCCACGGTCTGGCAGTGGCGGGAGGGCCCGGGGAGCTGTTTTTT

j_gene: TRBJ1-5
v_gene: TRBV7-2
abundance: many
d_gene: NA
CDR3aa: CASSLKGGESNQPQHF
CDR3nt: TGTGCCAGCAGCTTAAAGGGAGGAGAGAGCAATCAGCCCCAGCATTTT

j_gene: TRBJ1-1
v_gene: TRBV7-9
abundance: NA
d_gene: NA
CDR3aa: CASSYRPEVTEAFF
CDR3nt: TGTGCCAGCAGCTACCGCCCGGAGGTCACTGAAGCTTTCTTT

j_gene: TRBJ2-7
v_gene: TRBV7-2
abundance: many
d_gene: NA
CDR3aa: CASSISRTADYEQYF
CDR3nt: TGTGCCAGCAGCATCAGTAGGACAGCGGACTACGAGCAGTACTTC

j_gene: TRBJ2-7
v_gene: TRBV7-6
abundance: few
d_gene: NA
CDR3aa: CASSLGTGLRILDEQYF
CDR3nt: TGTGCCAGCAGCTTGGGTACAGGGCTAAGAATATTGGACGAGCAGTACTTC

j_gene: TRBJ1-5
v_gene: TRBV12-3/TRBV12-4
abundance: many
d_gene: NA
CDR3aa: CASSPYRGGPNQPQHF
CDR3nt: TGTGCCAGCAGTCCTTACCGGGGGGGCCCCAACCAGCCCCAGCATTTT

j_gene: TRBJ1-3
v_gene: TRBV9
abundance: NA
d_gene: NA
CDR3aa: CASSVGAGAGNTIYF
CDR3nt: TGTGCCAGCAGCGTAGGAGCAGGCGCTGGAAACACCATATATTTT

j_gene: TRBJ2-6
v_gene: TRBV20-1
abundance: NA
d_gene: TRBD1
CDR3aa: CSALRDRAGANVLTF
CDR3nt: TGCAGTGCTCTCCGGGACAGGGCTGGGGCCAACGTCCTGACTTTC

j_gene: TRBJ2-2
v_gene: TRBV3-1
abundance: many
d_gene: NA
CDR3aa: CASSPTGGSGELFF
CDR3nt: TGTGCCAGCAGCCCTACTGGGGGTTCCGGGGAGCTGTTTTTT

j_gene: TRBJ1-1
v_gene: TRBV20-1
abundance: many
d_gene: TRBD1
CDR3aa: CSTGTGSGAEAFF
CDR3nt: TGCAGTACCGGGACAGGGTCGGGCGCTGAAGCTTTCTTT

j_gene: TRBJ2-1
v_gene: TRBV28
abundance: NA
d_gene: NA
CDR3aa: CASSDAGTGRNNEQFF
CDR3nt: TGTGCCAGCAGTGACGCCGGGACCGGCCGGAACAATGAGCAGTTCTTC

j_gene: TRBJ1-2
v_gene: TRBV6-5
abundance: many
d_gene: NA
CDR3aa: CASSLGSGYTF
CDR3nt: TGTGCCAGCAGTTTAGGGAGCGGCTACACCTTC

j_gene: TRBJ2-7
v_gene: TRBV15
abundance: NA
d_gene: TRBD2
CDR3aa: CATSTRGGTYEQYF
CDR3nt: TGTGCCACCAGCACTCGGGGGGGAACCTACGAGCAGTACTTC

j_gene: TRBJ2-7
v_gene: TRBV28
abundance: many
d_gene: NA
CDR3aa: CASSFFSSYEQYF
CDR3nt: TGTGCCAGCAGTTTTTTCAGCTCCTACGAGCAGTACTTC

j_gene: TRBJ2-7
v_gene: TRBV6-5
abundance: few
d_gene: TRBD1
CDR3aa: CASSYSGTGSSEQYF
CDR3nt: TGTGCCAGCAGTTACTCGGGGACAGGGAGTTCCGAGCAGTACTTC

j_gene: TRBJ2-7
v_gene: TRBV11-2
abundance: many
d_gene: NA
CDR3aa: CASSQSVISYEQYF
CDR3nt: TGTGCCAGCAGCCAATCCGTTATCTCCTACGAGCAGTACTTC

j_gene: TRBJ2-7
v_gene: TRBV28
abundance: many
d_gene: NA
CDR3aa: CASSLVQGPSYEQYF
CDR3nt: TGTGCCAGCAGTTTGGTACAGGGTCCCTCCTACGAGCAGTACTTC

j_gene: TRBJ2-5
v_gene: TRBV5-6
abundance: few
d_gene: NA
CDR3aa: CASSFYGGDWKTQYF
CDR3nt: TGTGCCAGCAGCTTTTATGGGGGCGACTGGAAGACCCAGTACTTC

j_gene: TRBJ2-7
v_gene: TRBV6-1
abundance: NA
d_gene: NA
CDR3aa: CASQAGISYEQYF
CDR3nt: TGTGCCAGCCAAGCCGGGATATCCTACGAGCAGTACTTC